One TCR beta chain is described in this entry. Recruited during active infection, patients (from Seattle) were subsequently followed longitudinally. The data belong to a study of blood T cell repertoires in COVID-19. Overall study: Donors in the United States, Italy and Spain gave samples during acute or convalescent COVID-19. Sources were T cells, B-cell-depleted T cells, or PBMCs; the material itself was cDNA or gDNA.

Produced via immunoSEQ multiplex PCR; TCRdb's table is partial and in-frame only. The sample yields approximately 280,000 clones, approximately 84% seen once. The receptor's source is a human donor with COVID-19, enrolled during active disease. The donor label of this sample is uncertain. Sequencing used peripheral blood.

CDR3 residues: CASSPGSGSTGELFF. The CDR3 nucleotides read TGTGCCAGTAGTCCAGGTAGCGGGAGCACCGGGGAGCTGTTTTTT. The chain has TRBV19 and TRBJ2-2; TRBD2 matches at 9 bases. Germline-derived CDR1 and CDR2 are LNHDA and SQIVND (reference sequence). Unmatched junction bases numbered 5, after V lost 5 bases and J lost 4 bases. The CDR3 totals 15 residues.